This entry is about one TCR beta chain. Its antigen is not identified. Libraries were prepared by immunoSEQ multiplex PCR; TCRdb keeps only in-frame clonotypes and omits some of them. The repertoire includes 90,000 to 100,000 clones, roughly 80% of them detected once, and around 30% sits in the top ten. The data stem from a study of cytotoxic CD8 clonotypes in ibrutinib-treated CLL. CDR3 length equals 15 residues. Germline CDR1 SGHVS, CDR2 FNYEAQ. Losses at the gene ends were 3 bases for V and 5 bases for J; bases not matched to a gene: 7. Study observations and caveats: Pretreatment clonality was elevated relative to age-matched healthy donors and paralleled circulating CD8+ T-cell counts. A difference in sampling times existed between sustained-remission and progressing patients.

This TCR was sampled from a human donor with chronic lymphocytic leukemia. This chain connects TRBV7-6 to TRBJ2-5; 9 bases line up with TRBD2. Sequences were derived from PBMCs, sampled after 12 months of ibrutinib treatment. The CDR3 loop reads CASSLVRGGPETQYF. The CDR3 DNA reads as TGTGCCAGCAGCTTGGTGCGGGGGGGCCCGGAGACCCAGTACTTC.